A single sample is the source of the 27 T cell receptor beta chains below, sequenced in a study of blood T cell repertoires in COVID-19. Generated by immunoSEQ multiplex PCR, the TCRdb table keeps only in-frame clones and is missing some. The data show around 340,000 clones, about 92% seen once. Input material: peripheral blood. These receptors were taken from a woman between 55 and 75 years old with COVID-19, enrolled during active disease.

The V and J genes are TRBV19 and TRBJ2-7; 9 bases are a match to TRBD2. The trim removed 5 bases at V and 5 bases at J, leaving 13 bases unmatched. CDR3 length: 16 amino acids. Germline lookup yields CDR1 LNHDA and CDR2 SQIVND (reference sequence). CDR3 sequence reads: CASSRRGSGGTNEQYF. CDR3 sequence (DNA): TGTGCCAGTAGTCGAAGAGGTAGCGGGGGAACTAACGAGCAGTACTTC.

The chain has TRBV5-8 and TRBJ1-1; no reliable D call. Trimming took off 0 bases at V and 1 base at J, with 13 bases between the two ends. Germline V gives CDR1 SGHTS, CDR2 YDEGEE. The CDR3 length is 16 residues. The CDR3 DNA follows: TGTGCCAGCAGCTTGGGACTCCCACGAGGGAACACTGAAGCTTTCTTT. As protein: CASSLGLPRGNTEAFF.

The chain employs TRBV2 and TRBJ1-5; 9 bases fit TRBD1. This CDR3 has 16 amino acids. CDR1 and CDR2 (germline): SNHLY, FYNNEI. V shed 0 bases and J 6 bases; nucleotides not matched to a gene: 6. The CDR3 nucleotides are TGTGCCAGCAGTGAAGCGCTCGGGACAGGGAGTCAGCCCCAGCATTTT. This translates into CASSEALGTGSQPQHF.

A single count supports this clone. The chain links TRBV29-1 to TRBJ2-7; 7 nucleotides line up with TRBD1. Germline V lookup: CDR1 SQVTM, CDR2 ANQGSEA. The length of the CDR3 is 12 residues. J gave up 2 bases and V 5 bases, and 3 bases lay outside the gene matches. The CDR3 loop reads CSVRTGPYEQYF. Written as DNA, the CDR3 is TGCAGCGTTAGGACAGGACCCTACGAGCAGTACTTC.

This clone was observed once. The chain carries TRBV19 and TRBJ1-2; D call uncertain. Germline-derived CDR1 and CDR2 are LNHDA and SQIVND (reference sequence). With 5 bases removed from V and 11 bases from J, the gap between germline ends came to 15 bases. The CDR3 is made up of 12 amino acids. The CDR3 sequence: CASSFGVEAYTF. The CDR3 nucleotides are TGTGCCAGTAGTTTCGGGGTGGAGGCGTACACCTTC. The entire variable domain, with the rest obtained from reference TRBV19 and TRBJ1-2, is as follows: DGGITQSPKYLFRKEGQNVTLSCEQNLNHDAMYWYRQDPGQGLRLIYYSQIVNDFQKGDIAEGYSVSREKKESFPLTVTSAQKNPTAFYLCASSFGVEAYTFGSGTRLTVV.

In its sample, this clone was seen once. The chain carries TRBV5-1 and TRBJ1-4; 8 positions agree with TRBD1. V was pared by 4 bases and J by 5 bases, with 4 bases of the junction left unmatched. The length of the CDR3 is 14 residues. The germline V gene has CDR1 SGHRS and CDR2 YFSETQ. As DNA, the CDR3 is TGCGCCAGCAGCCATGGGACAGGAAATGAAAAACTGTTTTTT. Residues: CASSHGTGNEKLFF.

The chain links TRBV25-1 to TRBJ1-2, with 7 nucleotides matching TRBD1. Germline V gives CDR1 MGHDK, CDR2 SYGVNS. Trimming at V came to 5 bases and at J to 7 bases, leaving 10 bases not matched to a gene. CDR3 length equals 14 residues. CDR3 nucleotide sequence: TGTGCCAGCAGTATGACAGGGACTGCCGGTGGCTACACCTTC. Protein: CASSMTGTAGGYTF.

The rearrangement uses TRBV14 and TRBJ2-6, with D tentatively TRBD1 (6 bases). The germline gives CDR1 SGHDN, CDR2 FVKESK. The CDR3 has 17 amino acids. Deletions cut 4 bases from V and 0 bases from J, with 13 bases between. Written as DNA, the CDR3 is TGTGCCAGCAGCCCCCCAGGGGCCCGCTCTGGGGCCAACGTCCTGACTTTC. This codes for CASSPPGARSGANVLTF.

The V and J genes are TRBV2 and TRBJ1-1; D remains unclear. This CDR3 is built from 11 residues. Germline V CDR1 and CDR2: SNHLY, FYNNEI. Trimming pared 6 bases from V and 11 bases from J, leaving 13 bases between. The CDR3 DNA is TGTGCCAGCAGATTTCCCCAAGCGGCTTTCTTT. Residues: CASRFPQAAFF.

CDR3 residues: CASSRQGQSNYGYTF. DNA for the CDR3: TGTGCCAGCAGCAGACAGGGGCAGTCTAACTATGGCTACACCTTC. The J gene is TRBJ1-2, the V gene TRBV6-5, with TRBD1 matching over 8 bases. The CDR3 runs to 15 residues. In germline, CDR1 is MNHEY, CDR2 SVGAGI. J was trimmed by 0 bases and V by 6 bases; bases with no gene match: 6.

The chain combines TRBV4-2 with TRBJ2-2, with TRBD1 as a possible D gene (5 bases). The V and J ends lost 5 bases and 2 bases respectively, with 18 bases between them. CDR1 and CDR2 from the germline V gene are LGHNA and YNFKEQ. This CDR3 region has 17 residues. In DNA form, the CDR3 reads TGTGCCAGCAGCGCCCTGGTTGGGGCCTTTAACACCGGGGAGCTGTTTTTT. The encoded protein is CASSALVGAFNTGELFF.

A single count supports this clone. The chain's CDR3 is CASISGYNSPLHF. The CDR3 region has the DNA TGTGCCAGCATCTCAGGGTATAATTCACCCCTCCACTTT. The V gene is TRBV6-5, the J gene TRBJ1-6, with D maybe TRBD1 (5 bases). CDR1 is MNHEY, CDR2 SVGAGI, per germline. V was cut by 7 bases and J by 4 bases, with 8 bases left in between. The CDR3 is made up of 13 amino acids.

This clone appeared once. The CDR3 here is CASSQDAGLWNYGYTF. The CDR3, as DNA: TGTGCCAGCAGCCAAGACGCAGGGCTTTGGAACTATGGCTACACCTTC. The chain employs TRBV3-1 (or the pseudogene TRBV3-2) and TRBJ1-2; D perhaps matches TRBD1 (5 bases). The V end was cut by 0 bases, the J end by 2 bases, with 13 bases between. The germline V gene encodes CDR1 LGHDT and CDR2 YNNKEL (reference sequence). This CDR3 region has 16 residues.

The chain's CDR3 is CASSLRSPQGRDGYTF. The CDR3 coding sequence is TGTGCCAGCAGCTTACGGTCTCCACAGGGGCGCGATGGCTACACCTTC. The V and J genes are TRBV13 and TRBJ1-2; 7 nucleotides align to TRBD1. Unmatched junction bases numbered 12, after V lost 2 bases and J lost 6 bases. Germline CDR1 PRHDT, CDR2 FYEKMQ (reference sequence). The CDR3 runs to 16 residues.

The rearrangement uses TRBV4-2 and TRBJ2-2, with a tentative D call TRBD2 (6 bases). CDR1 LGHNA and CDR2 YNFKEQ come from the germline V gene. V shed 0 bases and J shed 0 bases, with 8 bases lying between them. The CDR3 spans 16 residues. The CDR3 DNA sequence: TGTGCCAGCAGCCAAGATAGCGGCGCGAACACCGGGGAGCTGTTTTTT. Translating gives CASSQDSGANTGELFF.

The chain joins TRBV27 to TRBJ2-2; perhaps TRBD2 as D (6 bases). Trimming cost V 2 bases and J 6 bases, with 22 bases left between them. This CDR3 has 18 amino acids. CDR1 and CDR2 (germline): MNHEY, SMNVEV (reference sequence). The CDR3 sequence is CASSLRSTGTSGAGELFF. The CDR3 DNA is TGTGCCAGCAGTTTAAGGTCGACCGGGACTTCCGGCGCCGGGGAGCTGTTTTTT.

CDR3 amino acids: CASSGGGPSTDTQYF. For the CDR3, the DNA is TGTGCCAGCAGCGGCGGGGGGCCTAGCACAGATACGCAGTATTTT. This sequence joins TRBV7-2 and TRBJ2-3; 8 nucleotides match TRBD2. V lost 5 bases and J lost 0; bases outside the gene matches: 4. CDR1 is SGHTA and CDR2 is FQGNSA in the germline V gene. This CDR3 is built from 15 residues.

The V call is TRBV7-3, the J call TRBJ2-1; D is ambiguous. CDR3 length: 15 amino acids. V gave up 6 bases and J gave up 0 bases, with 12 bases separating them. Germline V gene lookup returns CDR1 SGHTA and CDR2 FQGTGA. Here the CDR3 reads CASSPSSSSYNEQFF. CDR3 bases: TGTGCCAGCAGTCCGTCCTCGAGCTCCTACAATGAGCAGTTCTTC.

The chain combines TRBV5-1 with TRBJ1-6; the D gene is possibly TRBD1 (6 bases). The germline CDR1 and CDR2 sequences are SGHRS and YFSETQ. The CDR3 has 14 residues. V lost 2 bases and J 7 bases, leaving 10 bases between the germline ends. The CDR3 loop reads CASSLLTGNSPLHF. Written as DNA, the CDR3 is TGCGCCAGCAGCTTACTGACAGGCAATTCACCCCTCCACTTT.

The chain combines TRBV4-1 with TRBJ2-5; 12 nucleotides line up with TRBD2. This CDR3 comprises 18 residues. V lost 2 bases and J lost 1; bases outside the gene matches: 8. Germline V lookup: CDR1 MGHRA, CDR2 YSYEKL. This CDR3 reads CASSQSRLAGDRQETQYF. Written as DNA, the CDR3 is TGCGCCAGCAGCCAATCCCGACTAGCGGGGGACCGCCAAGAGACCCAGTACTTC.

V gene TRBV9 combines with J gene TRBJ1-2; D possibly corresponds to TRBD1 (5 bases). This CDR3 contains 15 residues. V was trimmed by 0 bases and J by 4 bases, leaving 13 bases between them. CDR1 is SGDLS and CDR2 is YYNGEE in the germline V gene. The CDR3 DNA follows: TGTGCCAGCAGCGTAGATGCAGGGTGGGGCTATGGCTACACCTTC. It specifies CASSVDAGWGYGYTF.

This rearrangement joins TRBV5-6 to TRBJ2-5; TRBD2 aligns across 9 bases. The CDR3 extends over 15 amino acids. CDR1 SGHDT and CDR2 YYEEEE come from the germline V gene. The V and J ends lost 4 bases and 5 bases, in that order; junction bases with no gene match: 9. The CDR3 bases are TGTGCCAGCAGCCCACATACAAGCGGGGGGGAGACCCAGTACTTC. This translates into CASSPHTSGGETQYF.

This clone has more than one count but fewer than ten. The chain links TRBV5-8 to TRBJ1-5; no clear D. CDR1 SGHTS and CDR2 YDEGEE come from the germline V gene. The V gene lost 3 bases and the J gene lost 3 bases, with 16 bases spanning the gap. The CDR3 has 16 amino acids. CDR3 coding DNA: TGTGCCAGCAGCTCGGAGCGGGGTCATAACAATCAGCCCCAGCATTTT. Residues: CASSSERGHNNQPQHF.

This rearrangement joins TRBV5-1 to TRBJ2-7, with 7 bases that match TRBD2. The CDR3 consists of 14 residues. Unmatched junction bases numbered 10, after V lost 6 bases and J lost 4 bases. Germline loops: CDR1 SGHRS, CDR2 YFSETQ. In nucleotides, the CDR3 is TGCGCCAGCACCCCGGGGAACGGGGGGTACGAGCAGTACTTC. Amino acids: CASTPGNGGYEQYF. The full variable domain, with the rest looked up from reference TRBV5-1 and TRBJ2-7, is KAGVTQTPRYLIKTRGQQVTLSCSPISGHRSVSWYQQTPGQGLQFLFEYFSETQRNKGNFPGRFSGRQFSNSRSEMNVSTLELGDSALYLCASTPGNGGYEQYFGPGTRLTVT.

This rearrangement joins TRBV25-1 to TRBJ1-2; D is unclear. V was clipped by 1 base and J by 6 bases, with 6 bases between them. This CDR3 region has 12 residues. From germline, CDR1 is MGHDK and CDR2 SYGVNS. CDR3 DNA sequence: TGTGCCAGCAGTGAATCGAGGAATGGCTACACCTTC. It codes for CASSESRNGYTF.

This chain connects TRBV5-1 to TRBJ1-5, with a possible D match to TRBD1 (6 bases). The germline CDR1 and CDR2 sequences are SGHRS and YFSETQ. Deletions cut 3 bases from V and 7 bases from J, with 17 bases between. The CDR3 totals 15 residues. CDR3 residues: CASSSATGIDQPQHF. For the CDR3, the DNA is TGCGCCAGCAGCTCCGCCACAGGGATTGACCAGCCCCAGCATTTT.

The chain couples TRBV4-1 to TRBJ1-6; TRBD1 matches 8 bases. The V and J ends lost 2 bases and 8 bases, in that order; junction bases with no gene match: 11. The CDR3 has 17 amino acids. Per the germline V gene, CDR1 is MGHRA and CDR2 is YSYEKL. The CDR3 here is CASSQNPMTGVDSPLHF. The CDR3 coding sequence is TGCGCCAGCAGCCAAAACCCGATGACAGGGGTTGATTCACCCCTCCACTTT.